The 8 T cell receptor beta chains listed next were all sequenced from one sample in a study of blood T cell repertoires in COVID-19. Repertoires were generated with immunoSEQ multiplex PCR, while TCRdb's copy carries only in-frame clones and drops some. This repertoire shows around 59,000 clones, about 86% found once; its top ten account for about 26%. The specimen sequenced was peripheral blood. All receptors derive from a woman at least 80 years old with active or convalescent COVID-19.

The chain couples TRBV29-1 to TRBJ1-4; D gene uncertain. The CDR3 has 13 residues. Between the trimmed V and J ends, which lost 5 bases and 8 bases, there was a span of 15 bases. Germline assignment: CDR1 SQVTM and CDR2 ANQGSEA. As DNA, the CDR3 is TGCAGCGTTAGGGCTTCGGGAAGCGAAAAACTGTTTTTT. Translating it yields CSVRASGSEKLFF.

The V gene is TRBV3-1 (or the pseudogene TRBV3-2), the J gene TRBJ1-1; D might be TRBD1 (5 bases). V lost 1 base and J lost 5, with 14 bases in between. There are 15 residues in the CDR3. CDR1 is LGHDT and CDR2 is YNNKEL in the germline V gene (reference sequence). CDR3 in DNA: TGTGCCAGCAGCCAAGGGGCGGGGGAATGGACTGAAGCTTTCTTT. Its translation: CASSQGAGEWTEAFF.

The rearrangement links TRBV5-1 to TRBJ2-3; 7 bases match TRBD2. CDR1 is SGHRS and CDR2 is YFSETQ in the germline V gene. With 1 base clipped from V and 13 bases from J, the junction kept 9 bases outside the gene matches. This CDR3 has 13 amino acids. The CDR3 here is CASSLMGGTQEYF. CDR3 nucleotide sequence: TGCGCCAGCAGCTTGATGGGGGGGACTCAGGAGTATTTT.

The rearrangement links TRBV18 to TRBJ2-7, with a weak D call TRBD2 (6 bases). The CDR3 is 15 residues long. Deletions cut 3 bases from V and 6 bases from J, with 18 bases between. Germline CDR1 and CDR2: KGHSH and LQKENI. The CDR3 here is CASSPRNKLGGEQYF. The CDR3 DNA follows: TGTGCCAGCTCACCCCGAAACAAGCTCGGGGGCGAGCAGTACTTC.

This clone was seen a few times. This chain joins TRBV7-2 and TRBJ1-2, with TRBD1 identical over 11 bases. Trimming at V came to 5 bases and at J to 4 bases, leaving 3 bases not matched to a gene. Germline assignment: CDR1 SGHTA and CDR2 FQGNSA. The CDR3 sequence is 14 residues long. CDR3 loop: CASSTGQGVYGYTF. The DNA for the CDR3 is TGTGCCAGCAGCACGGGACAGGGGGTCTATGGCTACACCTTC.

V is TRBV14 and J is TRBJ1-3; D possibly corresponds to TRBD1 (6 bases). The CDR3 has 15 residues. The V gene lost 4 bases and the J gene lost 2 bases, with 12 bases spanning the gap. Germline V gene lookup returns CDR1 SGHDN and CDR2 FVKESK. CDR3 nucleotide sequence: TGTGCCAGCAGCCCGCAGGGGTGGGCTGGAAACACCATATATTTT. Its protein is CASSPQGWAGNTIYF.

The table lists this clone with a count of one. The V and J genes are TRBV24-1 and TRBJ2-3, with TRBD2 matching over 8 bases. The germline gives CDR1 KGHDR, CDR2 SFDVKD. This CDR3 spans 17 amino acids. V shed 3 bases, J shed 4 bases, and the junction held 11 bases outside the gene matches. CDR3 nucleotide sequence: TGTGCCACCAGTGATCCCCGGACGGCGGGGGGCCCAGATACGCAGTATTTT. Translated: CATSDPRTAGGPDTQYF.

The chain has TRBV21-1 and TRBJ1-2; the DNA was not used to check the table's D call, TRBD1. TRBV21-1 is a documented pseudogene. The CDR3 contains 16 residues. CDR3 sequence: CASSKNSGQGNYGYTF. The CDR3 DNA follows: TGTGCCAGCAGCAAGAATTCGGGACAGGGGAACTATGGCTACACCTTC.